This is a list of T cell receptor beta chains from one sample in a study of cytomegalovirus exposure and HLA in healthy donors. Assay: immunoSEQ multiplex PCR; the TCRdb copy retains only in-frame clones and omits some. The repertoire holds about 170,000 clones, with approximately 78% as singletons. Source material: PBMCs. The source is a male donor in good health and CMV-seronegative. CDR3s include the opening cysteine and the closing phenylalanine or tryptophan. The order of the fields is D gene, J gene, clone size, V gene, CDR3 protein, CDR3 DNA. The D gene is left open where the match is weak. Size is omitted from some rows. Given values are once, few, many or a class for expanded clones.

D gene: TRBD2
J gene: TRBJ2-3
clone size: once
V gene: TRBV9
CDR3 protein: CASSGSISDTQYF
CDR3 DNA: TGTGCCAGTAGCGGGAGTATCTCAGATACGCAGTATTTT

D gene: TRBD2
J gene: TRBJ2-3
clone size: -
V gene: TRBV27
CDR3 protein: CASSLSAGVEDTQYF
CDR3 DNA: TGTGCCAGCAGTTTATCGGCGGGGGTGGAAGATACGCAGTATTTT

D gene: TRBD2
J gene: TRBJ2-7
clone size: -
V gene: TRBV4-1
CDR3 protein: CASSPGEGITYEQYF
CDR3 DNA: TGCGCCAGCAGCCCCGGGGAGGGTATCACCTACGAGCAGTACTTC

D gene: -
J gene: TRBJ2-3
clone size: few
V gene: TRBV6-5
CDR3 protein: CAPGGTDTQYF
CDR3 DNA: TGTGCCCCAGGGGGCACAGATACGCAGTATTTT

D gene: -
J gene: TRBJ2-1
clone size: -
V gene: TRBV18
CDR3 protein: CASSPRLALLYNEQFF
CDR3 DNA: TGTGCCAGCTCACCGAGGCTAGCTCTTCTTTACAATGAGCAGTTCTTC

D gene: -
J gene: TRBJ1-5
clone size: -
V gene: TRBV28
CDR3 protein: CASTFQRRAQPQHF
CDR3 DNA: TGTGCCAGTACATTTCAACGCAGGGCTCAGCCCCAGCATTTT

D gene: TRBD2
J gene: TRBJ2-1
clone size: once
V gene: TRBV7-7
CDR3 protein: CASTGTSGKQFF
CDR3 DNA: TGTGCTAGCACCGGGACTAGCGGGAAGCAGTTCTTC

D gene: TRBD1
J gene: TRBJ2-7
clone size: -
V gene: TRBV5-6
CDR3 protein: CASSLGQGRYEQYF
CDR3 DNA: TGTGCCAGCAGCTTGGGACAGGGGCGTTACGAGCAGTACTTC

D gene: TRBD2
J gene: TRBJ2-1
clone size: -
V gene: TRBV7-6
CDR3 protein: CASSLALGGEQFF
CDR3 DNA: TGTGCCAGCAGCTTAGCGTTGGGGGGGGAGCAGTTCTTC

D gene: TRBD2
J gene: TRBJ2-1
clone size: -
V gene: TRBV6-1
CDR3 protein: CASRLAGSYNEQFF
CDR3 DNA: TGTGCCAGCAGACTAGCGGGCTCCTACAATGAGCAGTTCTTC

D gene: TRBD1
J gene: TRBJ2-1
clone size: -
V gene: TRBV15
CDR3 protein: CATSRIPGTASYNEQFF
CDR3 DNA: TGTGCCACCAGCAGAATTCCCGGGACAGCCTCCTACAATGAGCAGTTCTTC